This entry concerns a single TCR beta chain. The data belong to a study of blood T cell repertoires in COVID-19. Study details: Acute and convalescent COVID-19 samples came from the United States, Italy and Spain.

The method was immunoSEQ multiplex PCR; TCRdb's version includes in-frame clones alone and lacks a portion of them. In the table there are approximately 160,000 clones, around four fifths of which are singletons. CDR3 length: 13 residues. Trimming stripped 1 base from V and 4 bases from J, with 7 bases between. Germline CDR1 and CDR2: LNHDA and SQIVND (reference sequence). This TCR was recovered from a woman aged 80 or over with active or convalescent COVID-19. V gene TRBV19 combines with J gene TRBJ1-2; D is undetermined. The sequenced material came from peripheral blood. This CDR3 reads CASSIGHTYGYTF. The CDR3, as DNA: TGTGCCAGTAGTATAGGCCACACCTATGGCTACACCTTC. Combining the CDR3 with reference TRBV19 and TRBJ1-2 gives the whole variable domain DGGITQSPKYLFRKEGQNVTLSCEQNLNHDAMYWYRQDPGQGLRLIYYSQIVNDFQKGDIAEGYSVSREKKESFPLTVTSAQKNPTAFYLCASSIGHTYGYTFGSGTRLTVV.